A single sample gave rise to the 11 T cell receptor beta chains below, sequenced in a study of PD-1 blockade in classical Hodgkin lymphoma. Each and every patient relapsed after autologous stem cell transplantation, and patients got differing brentuximab vedotin exposure. The data were produced by immunoSEQ multiplex PCR, yet TCRdb's version contains in-frame clones alone and is incomplete. The profile covers about 15,000 clones, with around 82% appearing a single time and 20% to 25% taken by the ten largest. Source: peripheral blood mononuclear cells (PBMCs), taken before the second cycle of nivolumab. The receptors here all came from a human donor with classical Hodgkin lymphoma.

CDR3 loop: CASSVGVGWEVRRITEAFF. The CDR3, as DNA: TGTGCCAGCAGCGTAGGTGTGGGTTGGGAAGTACGGAGGATCACTGAAGCTTTCTTT. The rearrangement joins TRBV9 to TRBJ1-1; D call uncertain. The CDR3 totals 19 residues. Germline CDR1 reads SGDLS; CDR2 reads YYNGEE. With 0 bases removed from V and 4 bases from J, the gap between germline ends came to 25 bases.

The J gene is TRBJ2-1, the V gene TRBV5-1; D possibly uses TRBD1 or TRBD2 (6 bases each). Per germline, CDR1 SGHRS and CDR2 YFSETQ. This CDR3 is 15 amino acids long. Between the trimmed V and J ends, which lost 0 bases and 2 bases, there was a span of 9 bases. CDR3 sequence (DNA): TGCGCCAGCAGCTTGGGCGGGGACACCTACAATGAGCAGTTCTTC. Its protein is CASSLGGDTYNEQFF.

The chain links TRBV9 to TRBJ1-2; D possibly corresponds to TRBD1 (5 bases). This CDR3 spans 14 amino acids. The ends were cut back, 4 bases at V and 8 bases at J, with 18 bases in the middle. From germline, CDR1 is SGDLS and CDR2 YYNGEE. Here the CDR3 DNA reads TGTGCCAGCAGCACCGGGACCCCCTTGCAGGGCTACACCTTC. This sequence encodes CASSTGTPLQGYTF.

The J gene is TRBJ1-4, the V gene TRBV7-9; the D is unclear. Trimming left V 6 bases short and J 5 bases short, with 13 bases between. Germline values: CDR1 SEHNR, CDR2 FQNEAQ (reference sequence). The CDR3 runs to 14 residues. This chain's CDR3 is CASSLPASNEKLFF. The CDR3 DNA reads TGTGCCAGCAGTCTCCCGGCCTCAAATGAAAAACTGTTTTTT.

This chain links TRBV18 with TRBJ1-6; D perhaps matches TRBD1 (6 bases). V dropped 1 base and J dropped 4 bases, with 11 bases sitting between them. CDR1 KGHSH and CDR2 LQKENI come from the germline V gene. The CDR3 extends over 16 amino acids. The CDR3 is CASSPRRQGYNSPLHF. The CDR3 nucleotides are TGTGCCAGCTCACCACGACGTCAGGGGTATAATTCACCCCTCCACTTT.

This clone has just one count. The gene calls are TRBV9 and TRBJ1-3, with D uncertain. The CDR3 extends over 13 amino acids. Trimming shortened V by 2 bases and J by 0 bases, and 3 bases separated the two germline ends. Germline V lookup: CDR1 SGDLS, CDR2 YYNGEE. CDR3: CASSVHSGNTIYF. CDR3 DNA sequence: TGTGCCAGCAGCGTCCACTCTGGAAACACCATATATTTT.

The gene calls are TRBV18 and TRBJ2-2, with D unresolved. In germline, CDR1 is KGHSH, CDR2 LQKENI. V was cut by 1 base and J by 1 base, with 1 base left in between. This CDR3 has 13 residues. The DNA for the CDR3 is TGTGCCAGCTCACCACAGAACACCGGGGAGCTGTTTTTT. Translation gives CASSPQNTGELFF. Using reference TRBV18 and TRBJ2-2 for the parts outside the CDR3, the full variable domain is NAGVMQNPRHLVRRRGQEARLRCSPMKGHSHVYWYRQLPEEGLKFMVYLQKENIIDESGMPKERFSAEFPKEGPSILRIQQVVRGDSAAYFCASSPQNTGELFFGEGSRLTVL.

This chain joins TRBV29-1 and TRBJ1-4, with D unclear. The V gene's germline CDR1 is SQVTM and CDR2 ANQGSEA. Deletions cut 3 bases from V and 2 bases from J, with 7 bases between. This CDR3 is built from 13 residues. Here the CDR3 reads CSVELETNEKLFF. The CDR3 DNA sequence: TGCAGCGTTGAGCTGGAGACTAATGAAAAACTGTTTTTT.

The V call is TRBV6-5, the J call TRBJ2-7, with D perhaps matching TRBD1 (5 bases). Trimming removed 7 bases at V and 3 bases at J, with 16 bases between. Germline CDR1 MNHEY, CDR2 SVGAGI. CDR3 length: 14 amino acids. The CDR3 region has the DNA TGTGCCAGCACTCCCCAGGGAAAGGGCTACGAGCAGTACTTC. Translating gives CASTPQGKGYEQYF.

The chain has TRBV5-4 and TRBJ2-1, with TRBD2 matching over 9 bases. Germline V gives CDR1 SGHNT, CDR2 YYREEE (reference sequence). V lost 4 bases, J lost 6 bases, and 14 bases stayed unmatched. The CDR3 sequence is 17 residues long. CDR3 nucleotide sequence: TGTGCCAGCAGCAAGGAACTAGCGGGCTTTACTCCCAATGAGCAGTTCTTC. Translation: CASSKELAGFTPNEQFF.

This rearrangement joins TRBV4-1 to TRBJ2-1, with TRBD2 matching over 14 bases. The J segment lost 7 bases and the V segment lost 0 bases, leaving 8 bases of the junction unmatched. The CDR3 contains 18 residues. CDR1 and CDR2 (germline): MGHRA, YSYEKL. CDR3 protein: CASSQDKTSGGVDNEQFF. The CDR3 coding sequence is TGCGCCAGCAGCCAAGATAAGACTAGCGGGGGGGTGGATAATGAGCAGTTCTTC.